This T cell receptor beta chain stems from a study of early stage breast cancer tumors. Measured with immunoSEQ multiplex PCR; TCRdb has only the in-frame clones, and not every one. Here the sample spans around 31,000 clones, 74% being singletons. The clonotype originates from a person aged 25-39 years with breast cancer. The sample was breast tumor tissue.

The CDR3 DNA is TGTGCCAGCATGTCGGGCGGACCCTACAATGAGCAGTTCTTC. Protein product: CASMSGGPYNEQFF. The V and J genes are TRBV7-6 and TRBJ2-1; no definite D call. CDR1 and CDR2 from the germline V gene are SGHVS and FNYEAQ. Trimming stripped 7 bases from V and 2 bases from J, with 12 bases between. The CDR3 runs to 14 residues.